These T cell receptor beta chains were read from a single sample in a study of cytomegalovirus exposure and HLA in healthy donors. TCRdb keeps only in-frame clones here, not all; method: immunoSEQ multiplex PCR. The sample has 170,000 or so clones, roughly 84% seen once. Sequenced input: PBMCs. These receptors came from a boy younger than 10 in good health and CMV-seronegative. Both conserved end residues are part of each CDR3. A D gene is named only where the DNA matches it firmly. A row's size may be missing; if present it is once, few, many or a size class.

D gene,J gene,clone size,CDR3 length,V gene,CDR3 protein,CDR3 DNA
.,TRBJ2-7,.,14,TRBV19,CASSQRERSYEQYF,TGTGCCAGTAGTCAACGGGAGAGGAGCTACGAGCAGTACTTC
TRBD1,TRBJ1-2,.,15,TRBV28,CASSLIQGALGGYTF,TGTGCCAGCAGTTTAATTCAGGGGGCTTTGGGGGGCTACACCTTC
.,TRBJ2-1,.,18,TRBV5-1,CASSLRVAGVLGANEQFF,TGCGCCAGCAGCTTGAGGGTAGCCGGGGTTTTGGGCGCCAATGAGCAGTTCTTC
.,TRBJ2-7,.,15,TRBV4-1,CASSQGTQATYEQYF,TGCGCCAGCAGCCAAGGGACACAAGCAACCTACGAGCAGTACTTC
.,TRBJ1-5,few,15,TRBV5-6,CASSLLGGSGQPQHF,TGTGCCAGCAGCTTGTTAGGGGGAAGCGGTCAGCCCCAGCATTTT
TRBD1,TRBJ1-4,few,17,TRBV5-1,CASSNQLTGGSREKLFF,TGCGCCAGCAGCAACCAACTCACAGGGGGCAGTAGGGAAAAACTGTTTTTT
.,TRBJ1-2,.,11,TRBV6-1,CASTGEGGYTF,TGTGCCAGCACGGGAGAGGGTGGCTACACCTTC
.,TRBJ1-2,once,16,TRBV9,CASSVLSSSWGDGYTF,TGTGCCAGCAGCGTATTAAGCAGTTCTTGGGGGGATGGCTACACCTTC
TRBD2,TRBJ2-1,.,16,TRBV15,CATSSLLAGEGNEQFF,TGTGCCACCAGCAGCTTGCTAGCGGGAGAGGGCAATGAGCAGTTCTTC
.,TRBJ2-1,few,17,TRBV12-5,CASGLVLPPERYNEQFF,TGTGCTAGTGGTTTGGTACTCCCTCCCGAGCGCTACAATGAGCAGTTCTTC
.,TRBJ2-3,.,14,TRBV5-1,CASSSRQDTDTQYF,TGCGCCAGCAGCTCCCGACAGGACACAGATACGCAGTATTTT
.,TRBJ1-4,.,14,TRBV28,CASSPGGRNEKLFF,TGTGCCAGCAGCCCCGGGGGGCGAAATGAAAAACTGTTTTTT
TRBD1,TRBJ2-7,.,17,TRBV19,CASSKSGTGLPLYEQYF,TGTGCCAGTAGCAAGTCCGGGACAGGATTACCCCTTTACGAGCAGTACTTC
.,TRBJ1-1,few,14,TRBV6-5,CASSYSTGNTEAFF,TGTGCCAGCAGTTACTCGACAGGGAACACTGAAGCTTTCTTT
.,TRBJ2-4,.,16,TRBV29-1,CSVEDLSGLAKNIQYF,TGCAGCGTTGAAGATCTGAGCGGTCTGGCCAAAAACATTCAGTACTTC
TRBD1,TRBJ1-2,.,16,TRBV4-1,CASSQDPTGTMGGYTF,TGCGCCAGCAGCCAAGACCCGACAGGGACGATGGGTGGCTACACCTTC
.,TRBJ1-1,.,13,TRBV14,CASSHVRGAEAFF,TGTGCCAGCAGCCACGTCAGGGGCGCTGAAGCTTTCTTT
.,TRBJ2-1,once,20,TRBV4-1,CASSQRDRGRTSGRDNEQFF,TGCGCCAGCAGCCAAAGGGACAGGGGTAGGACTAGCGGGCGTGACAATGAGCAGTTCTTC
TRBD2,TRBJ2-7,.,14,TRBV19,CASSMGLAGYEQYF,TGTGCCAGTAGTATGGGACTAGCGGGGTACGAGCAGTACTTC
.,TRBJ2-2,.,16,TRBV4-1,CASSQDLGGNTGELFF,TGCGCCAGCAGCCAAGATCTTGGGGGCAACACCGGGGAGCTGTTTTTT
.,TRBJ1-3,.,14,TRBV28,CASSTGPSGNTIYF,TGTGCCAGCAGCACAGGGCCCTCTGGAAACACCATATATTTT
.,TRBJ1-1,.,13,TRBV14,CASSQDRGTEAFF,TGTGCCAGCAGCCAAGATCGGGGCACTGAAGCTTTCTTT
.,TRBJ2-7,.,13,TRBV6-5,CASSYSLRYEQYF,TGTGCCAGCAGTTACTCCCTAAGATACGAGCAGTACTTC
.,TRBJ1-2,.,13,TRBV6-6,CASSYERRGGYTF,TGTGCCAGCAGTTACGAGAGGCGGGGTGGCTACACCTTC
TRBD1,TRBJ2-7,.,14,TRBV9,CASSVGDRTNEQYF,TGTGCCAGCAGCGTAGGGGACAGGACGAACGAGCAGTACTTC
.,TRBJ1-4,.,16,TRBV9,CASSVGQGRSGEKLFF,TGTGCCAGCAGCGTAGGGCAGGGCAGATCGGGTGAAAAACTGTTTTTT
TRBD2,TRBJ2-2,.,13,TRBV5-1,CASSSGDTGELFF,TGCGCCAGCTCCAGCGGGGACACCGGGGAGCTGTTTTTT
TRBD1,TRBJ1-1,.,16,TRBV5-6,CASSLPWYRGLTEAFF,TGTGCCAGCAGTCTGCCGTGGTACAGGGGGCTCACTGAAGCTTTCTTT
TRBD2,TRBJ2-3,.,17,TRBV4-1,CASSLTGLAGGPDTQYF,TGCGCCAGCAGCCTTACGGGACTAGCGGGAGGGCCAGATACGCAGTATTTT
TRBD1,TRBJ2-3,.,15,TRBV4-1,CASSPPGQGTDTQYF,TGCGCCAGCAGCCCACCGGGACAGGGCACAGATACGCAGTATTTT
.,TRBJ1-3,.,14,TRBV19,CASSLDSHGNTIYF,TGTGCCAGTAGTTTGGACAGCCATGGAAACACCATATATTTT
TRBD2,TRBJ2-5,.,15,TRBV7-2,CASSPGTSGQETQYF,TGTGCCAGCAGCCCCGGGACTAGCGGACAAGAGACCCAGTACTTC
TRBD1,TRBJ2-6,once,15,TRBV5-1,CASSHDRAGANVLTF,TGCGCCAGCAGCCATGACAGGGCTGGGGCCAACGTCCTGACTTTC
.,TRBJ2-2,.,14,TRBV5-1,CASSLAGGTGELFF,TGCGCCAGCAGCTTGGCCGGGGGCACCGGGGAGCTGTTTTTT
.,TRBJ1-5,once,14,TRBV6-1,CASSDFRDTQPQHF,TGTGCCAGCAGTGATTTCAGGGACACTCAGCCCCAGCATTTT
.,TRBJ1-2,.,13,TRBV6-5,CASSYGQSGGYTF,TGTGCCAGCAGTTACGGACAGTCTGGCGGCTACACCTTC
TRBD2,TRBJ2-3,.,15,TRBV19,CASSILADSTDTQYF,TGTGCCAGTAGTATACTAGCGGACAGCACAGATACGCAGTATTTT
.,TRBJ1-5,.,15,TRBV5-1,CASSLGGGRGQPQHF,TGCGCCAGCAGCTTGGGTGGGGGCAGGGGTCAGCCCCAGCATTTT
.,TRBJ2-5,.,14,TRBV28,CASRAGGYQETQYF,TGTGCCAGCAGGGCTGGGGGGTACCAAGAGACCCAGTACTTC
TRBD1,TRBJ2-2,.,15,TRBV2,CASSGQGANTGELFF,TGTGCCAGCAGCGGACAGGGCGCGAACACCGGGGAGCTGTTTTTT
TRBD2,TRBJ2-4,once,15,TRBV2,CASSEGLALKNIQYF,TGTGCCAGCAGCGAGGGACTAGCTCTCAAAAACATTCAGTACTTC
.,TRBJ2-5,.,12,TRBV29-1,CSVVESGETQYF,TGCAGCGTTGTGGAGTCCGGGGAGACCCAGTACTTC
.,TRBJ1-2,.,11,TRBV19,CATKSRDGYTF,TGTGCCACTAAATCCAGGGATGGCTACACCTTC
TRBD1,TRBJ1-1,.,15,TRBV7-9,CASSRTGGLETEAFF,TGTGCCAGCAGCAGAACAGGGGGCTTGGAAACTGAAGCTTTCTTT
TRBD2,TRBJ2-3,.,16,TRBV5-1,CASSLEAGVVGDTQYF,TGCGCCAGCAGCTTGGAGGCGGGAGTGGTAGGAGATACGCAGTATTTT
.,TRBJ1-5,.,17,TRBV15,CATSRNRDHGSNQPQHF,TGTGCCACCAGCAGAAACAGGGATCACGGGAGCAATCAGCCCCAGCATTTT
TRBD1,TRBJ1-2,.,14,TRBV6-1,CASSAGQGDYGYTF,TGTGCCAGCAGTGCCGGACAGGGGGACTATGGCTACACCTTC
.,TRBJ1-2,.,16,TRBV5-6,CASSLQARGAGYGYTF,TGTGCCAGCAGCTTGCAGGCTCGGGGGGCCGGCTATGGCTACACCTTC